This TCR beta chain stems from a study of T cell repertoires in cytomegalovirus infection. TCRdb processed the reads anew with MiXCR; each CDR3 protein has one entry. The repertoire has about 310,000 distinct CDR3 sequences, around 10% of them found once; the top ten carry approximately 2.3%. This clonotype was picked up many times. The sequence was collected from a human donor in good health (CMV status not recorded). Some clones in this sample may be carry-over from other donors' samples. Specimen: PBMCs.

The CDR3 DNA sequence: TGTGCCAGCAGTTCGAGTCTTACAGGGGTCTATGGCTACACCTTC. Translated: CASSSSLTGVYGYTF. This chain links TRBV27 with TRBJ1-2; TRBD1 aligns across 7 bases. The germline V gene encodes CDR1 MNHEY and CDR2 SMNVEV (reference sequence). V was pared by 4 bases and J by 4 bases, with 9 bases of the junction left unmatched. This CDR3 is built from 15 residues.